This T cell receptor (beta chain) derives from a study of shared clonotypes between healthy human individuals. Study-wide context: Three CD4 naive, three CD4 memory, two CD8 naive and one CD8 memory plate were used per donor.

Study findings and constraints: A limitation of the genetic and exposure-history diversity represented arose from few donors.

At a deep level, the assay was run. Each cell subset's genomic DNA was divided evenly among several immunoSEQ plates. Clones were read by immunoSEQ multiplex PCR, and TCRdb kept only the in-frame ones, dropping some. In the table there are some 240,000 clones, approximately 65% of which are singletons. This clone has a handful of counts. The antigen remains undetermined. CDR1 is LNHDA and CDR2 is SQIVND in the germline V gene (reference sequence). V dropped 5 bases and J dropped 8; count of bases not matched to a gene: 10. This CDR3 region has 15 residues. This receptor was taken from a young man in good health. The sequencing sample was made of memory CD4+ T cells sorted from blood. The subset: CD45RA-negative fraction. The rearrangement links TRBV19 to TRBJ2-1, with 9 bases fitting TRBD2. The CDR3 region is CASSPGRGLAYEQFF. CDR3 bases: TGTGCCAGTAGTCCGGGGCGTGGACTAGCGTATGAGCAGTTCTTC.